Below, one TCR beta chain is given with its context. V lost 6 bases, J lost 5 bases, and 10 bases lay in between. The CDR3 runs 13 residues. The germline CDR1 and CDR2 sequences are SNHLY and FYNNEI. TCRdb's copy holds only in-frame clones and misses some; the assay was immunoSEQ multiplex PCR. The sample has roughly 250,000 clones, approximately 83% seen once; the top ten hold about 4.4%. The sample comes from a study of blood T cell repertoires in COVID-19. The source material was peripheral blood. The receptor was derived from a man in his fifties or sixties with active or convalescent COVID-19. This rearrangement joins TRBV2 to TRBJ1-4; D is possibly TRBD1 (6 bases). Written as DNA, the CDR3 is TGTGCCAGCAGAAGGACAGTCAATGAAAAACTGTTTTTT. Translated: CASRRTVNEKLFF.